One sample yielded the 10 T cell receptor beta chains listed below, sequenced in a study of T cells in tumors after PD-1 blockade (dated by TCRdb to between 2019 and 2020). The time point label, read with the paper, signifies: before anti-PD-1 therapy. Library preparation was by the immunoSEQ multiplex PCR assay. This immuneACCESS table, as held by TCRdb, lists in-frame sequences with V and J called but not all clones. Of the missing ones, under half trace to an unresolved V gene in checked studies; the others have no known cause. This sample lists about 59,000 clones; about 82% were detected once. About an eighth of the sample is taken by the ten largest. The sample here was PBMCs, taken before anti-PD-1 treatment. The receptors derive from a human donor with basal cell carcinoma.

The chain employs TRBV7-2 and TRBJ2-7, with D possibly TRBD1 on 6 matching bases. The V end lost 1 base, the J end lost 2 bases, and 12 bases lay between the germline ends. Germline assignment: CDR1 SGHTA and CDR2 FQGNSA. This CDR3 contains 15 residues. For the CDR3, the DNA is TGTGCCAGCAGCTTAGGCGCAGGGGTAGCCTACGAGCAGTACTTC. This sequence encodes CASSLGAGVAYEQYF. Complete variable domain (other parts from reference TRBV7-2 and TRBJ2-7): GAGVSQSPSNKVTEKGKDVELRCDPISGHTALYWYRQSLGQGLEFLIYFQGNSAPDKSGLPSDRFSAERTGGSVSTLTIQRTQQEDSAVYLCASSLGAGVAYEQYFGPGTRLTVT.

This clone was observed a single time. This chain joins TRBV27 and TRBJ2-6, with 9 bases matching TRBD1. With V trimmed by 6 bases and J by 0 bases, 6 bases remained unmatched. Germline-derived CDR1 and CDR2 are MNHEY and SMNVEV (reference sequence). This CDR3 region has 17 residues. The CDR3 coding sequence is TGTGCCAGCAGCCCGGGACAGGGTCTCTCTGGGGCCAACGTCCTGACTTTC. It translates to CASSPGQGLSGANVLTF.

In DNA form, the CDR3 reads TGTGCCAGCTCCAAGCGGGGTTCACCCCTCCACTTT. Its translation is CASSKRGSPLHF. The chain employs TRBV7-6 and TRBJ1-6; D not certain. This CDR3 region has 12 residues. Germline V gene lookup returns CDR1 SGHVS and CDR2 FNYEAQ. V shed 8 bases and J shed 9 bases, with 11 bases lying between them.

This chain links TRBV4-2 with TRBJ2-2, with D perhaps given as TRBD1 or TRBD2 (5 bases each). Germline V lookup: CDR1 LGHNA, CDR2 YNFKEQ. V lost 3 bases to trimming and J lost 1 base, with 12 bases between them. The CDR3 has 16 amino acids. CDR3: CASSHTGTVNTGELFF. The CDR3, as DNA: TGTGCCAGCAGCCATACCGGGACGGTGAACACCGGGGAGCTGTTTTTT.

This chain uses TRBV5-1 with TRBJ2-1; maybe TRBD1 (7 bases). The CDR3 totals 17 residues. Between the trimmed V and J ends, which lost 1 base and 2 bases, there was a span of 16 bases. CDR1 and CDR2 (germline): SGHRS, YFSETQ. The CDR3 is CASSLTSRGGPYNEQFF. The CDR3 DNA is TGCGCCAGCAGCTTGACTAGCAGAGGGGGCCCCTACAATGAGCAGTTCTTC.

This clone came up once. The rearrangement joins TRBV5-1 to TRBJ2-3, with D perhaps matching TRBD1 (5 bases). The germline V and J ends were trimmed by 4 bases and 4 bases, with 13 bases remaining between them. There are 14 residues in the CDR3. Germline-derived CDR1 and CDR2 are SGHRS and YFSETQ. The CDR3 coding sequence is TGCGCCAGCAGCCCGGGCCAAGGGGCAGATACGCAGTATTTT. Its translation is CASSPGQGADTQYF.

The table lists this clone with a few counts. The rearrangement joins TRBV5-4 to TRBJ1-2; D possibly corresponds to TRBD1 (5 bases). Germline V gene sequence: CDR1 SGHNT, CDR2 YYREEE (reference sequence). This CDR3 contains 14 residues. The V gene lost 3 bases and the J gene lost 3 bases, with 12 bases spanning the gap. CDR3 region: CASSWSGIDYGYTF. CDR3 coding DNA: TGTGCCAGCAGCTGGTCAGGGATCGACTATGGCTACACCTTC.

Here the CDR3 DNA reads TGTGCCAGCAGTGAAGCGCTTCGGCGGCGAGGGGCCAACGTCCTGACTTTC. It specifies CASSEALRRRGANVLTF. This chain uses TRBV2 with TRBJ2-6; D remains ambiguous. CDR1 is SNHLY and CDR2 is FYNNEI in the germline V gene. V was trimmed by 0 bases and J by 4 bases, leaving 13 bases between them. The CDR3 loop spans 17 amino acids.

CDR3 residues: CASSIPGGAVYEQYF. For the CDR3, the DNA is TGTGCCAGTAGTATCCCGGGGGGCGCGGTCTACGAGCAGTACTTC. This chain connects TRBV19 to TRBJ2-7, with D possibly matching TRBD2 (7 bases). The CDR3 contains 15 residues. V dropped 3 bases and J dropped 3 bases, with 15 bases sitting between them. Germline-derived CDR1 and CDR2 are LNHDA and SQIVND (reference sequence).

The J gene is TRBJ1-2, the V gene TRBV19, with TRBD1 identical over 8 bases. Trimming at V came to 6 bases and at J to 3 bases, leaving 12 bases not matched to a gene. The CDR3 sequence is 16 residues long. Germline V CDR1 and CDR2: LNHDA, SQIVND (reference sequence). CDR3 in amino acids: CASSKIPGQEYYGYTF. CDR3 DNA sequence: TGTGCCAGTAGCAAGATCCCGGGACAGGAATACTATGGCTACACCTTC.